This is a list of T cell receptor beta chains from one sample in a study of cytomegalovirus exposure and HLA in healthy donors. Repertoires were generated with immunoSEQ multiplex PCR, while TCRdb's copy carries only in-frame clones and drops some. Found here are 95,000 to 100,000 clones, approximately 77% of them singletons; the top ten hold roughly 7.7%. Sequencing input: PBMCs. The receptors stem from a female donor in good health and CMV-seronegative. CDR3s include the opening cysteine and the closing phenylalanine or tryptophan. A D gene is named only where the DNA matches it firmly. A clone size is listed for some rows: how often the clone was seen (once, few, many), or a class if it is expanded.

cdr3_aa,cdr3_nt,cdr3_length,clone_size,v_call,j_call,d_call
CASSLDGDSTDTQYF,TGTGCCAGCAGCTTAGACGGGGATAGCACAGATACGCAGTATTTT,15,NA,TRBV7-6,TRBJ2-3,NA
CSVAGLRNEQFF,TGCAGCGTTGCTGGGCTACGCAATGAGCAGTTCTTC,12,NA,TRBV29-1,TRBJ2-1,NA
CASSTLPGQLRNTEAFF,TGCGCCAGCAGTACGCTTCCGGGACAGCTAAGGAACACTGAAGCTTTCTTT,17,NA,TRBV10-2,TRBJ1-1,TRBD1
CSVEDSRREAFF,TGCAGCGTTGAAGACAGCCGGCGGGAAGCTTTCTTT,12,NA,TRBV29-1,TRBJ1-1,NA
CASSFYPGGSGNTIYF,TGCGCCAGCAGCTTCTATCCAGGGGGCTCAGGAAACACCATATATTTT,16,once,TRBV5-1,TRBJ1-3,TRBD1
CASSRDTNYGYTF,TGTGCCAGCAGTAGGGACACTAACTATGGCTACACCTTC,13,NA,TRBV5-4,TRBJ1-2,NA
CASSLRPAGMNTGELFF,TGTGCCAGCTCACTTCGGCCGGCAGGGATGAACACCGGGGAGCTGTTTTTT,17,NA,TRBV18,TRBJ2-2,NA
CASRRRLAGGSLNEQFF,TGTGCCAGTAGGCGCCGACTAGCGGGGGGGTCACTCAATGAGCAGTTCTTC,17,NA,TRBV19,TRBJ2-1,TRBD2
CASSLDARGENEQYF,TGTGCCAGCAGCTTAGATGCCAGGGGAGAAAACGAGCAGTACTTC,15,NA,TRBV13,TRBJ2-7,NA
CASSENRVNTEAFF,TGCGCCAGCAGTGAAAACAGGGTGAACACTGAAGCTTTCTTT,14,NA,TRBV10-1,TRBJ1-1,NA
CASSPLSSRELFF,TGTGCCAGCTCACCACTGAGTTCCCGGGAGCTGTTTTTT,13,NA,TRBV18,TRBJ2-2,NA
CASMTPGQGNYGYTF,TGTGCCAGCATGACTCCGGGACAGGGTAACTATGGCTACACCTTC,15,NA,TRBV27,TRBJ1-2,TRBD1
CASSPGQKETQYF,TGTGCCAGCTCACCTGGGCAAAAAGAGACCCAGTACTTC,13,NA,TRBV18,TRBJ2-5,NA
CASSLKRVISALEPNSYEQYF,TGCGCCAGCAGCCTGAAACGGGTCATTTCGGCTTTGGAGCCAAATTCCTACGAGCAGTACTTC,21,NA,TRBV4-1,TRBJ2-7,NA
CATSPSGGPDAQFF,TGTGCCACCAGCCCATCAGGAGGGCCCGACGCGCAGTTCTTC,14,NA,TRBV15,TRBJ2-1,NA
CASSERTRGMVAGGFGTGELFF,TGTGCCAGCAGTGAACGGACGAGGGGGATGGTAGCGGGGGGGTTTGGGACCGGGGAGCTGTTTTTT,22,NA,TRBV6-1,TRBJ2-2,TRBD2
CASSVDSYIGPQHF,TGTGCCAGTAGCGTGGACAGTTATATCGGGCCCCAGCATTTT,14,NA,TRBV9,TRBJ1-5,NA
CASSVRDTQYF,TGTGCCAGCAGCGTACGTGATACGCAGTATTTT,11,NA,TRBV9,TRBJ2-3,NA
CACVLTETQYF,TGTGCCTGCGTTCTAACCGAGACCCAGTACTTC,11,NA,TRBV30,TRBJ2-5,NA
CAIGADAGYTF,TGTGCCATCGGGGCAGACGCTGGCTACACCTTC,11,NA,TRBV10-3,TRBJ1-2,NA
CASSDGSDTGELFF,TGTGCCAGCAGTGACGGGAGTGACACCGGGGAGCTGTTTTTT,14,NA,TRBV6-4,TRBJ2-2,NA
CASSLSRGLAGSGTGELFF,TGTGCCAGCAGTTTATCAAGGGGACTAGCGGGATCAGGGACCGGGGAGCTGTTTTTT,19,few,TRBV27,TRBJ2-2,TRBD2
CASSTRKTGEKLFF,TGCGCCAGCAGCACCCGTAAAACCGGTGAAAAACTGTTTTTT,14,NA,TRBV4-1,TRBJ1-4,NA
CASSQEVGGRIGTGELFF,TGTGCCAGCAGCCAAGAGGTCGGCGGGAGAATAGGTACCGGGGAGCTGTTTTTT,18,NA,TRBV4-2,TRBJ2-2,TRBD2
CASSGRGGLVLNTEAFF,TGCGCCAGCAGCGGGCGGGGGGGGCTGGTGCTCAACACTGAAGCTTTCTTT,17,NA,TRBV5-1,TRBJ1-1,NA
CASSYSTRRSGGYTF,TGTGCCAGCAGTTACTCGACCCGCAGGAGCGGTGGCTACACCTTC,15,few,TRBV6-5,TRBJ1-2,NA
CASSSGTEILPSPGYEQYF,TGTGCCAGTAGTTCCGGGACAGAAATCTTACCCTCCCCGGGGTACGAGCAGTACTTC,19,NA,TRBV19,TRBJ2-7,TRBD1
CASSLDRRETQYF,TGCGCCAGCAGCTTGGACCGTCGGGAGACCCAGTACTTC,13,NA,TRBV5-1,TRBJ2-5,NA
CASSVTLAGGYNEQFF,TGTGCCAGCAGCGTAACGCTAGCGGGGGGGTACAATGAGCAGTTCTTC,16,NA,TRBV9,TRBJ2-1,TRBD2
CASSLDRNTEQFF,TGTGCCAGCAGCTTAGACAGGAACACTGAGCAGTTCTTC,13,NA,TRBV7-3,TRBJ2-1,NA
CASTRGTSGYNEQFF,TGTGCCAGCACTCGAGGGACTAGCGGTTACAATGAGCAGTTCTTC,15,NA,TRBV28,TRBJ2-1,TRBD2
CASSLTSGRTDTQYF,TGCGCCAGCAGCTTGACTAGCGGGAGAACAGATACGCAGTATTTT,15,NA,TRBV5-1,TRBJ2-3,TRBD2
CASSLRGQPQHF,TGTGCCAGCAGCTTAAGAGGGCAGCCCCAGCATTTT,12,NA,TRBV7-8,TRBJ1-5,NA
CASSPPGDRYMPQHF,TGTGCCAGCTCACCACCGGGAGACAGGTATATGCCCCAGCATTTT,15,NA,TRBV18,TRBJ1-5,NA
CASSISDRGSTGYGYTF,TGTGCCAGCAGCATCTCGGACAGGGGTAGCACTGGCTATGGCTACACCTTC,17,once,TRBV13,TRBJ1-2,TRBD1
CASSQHEVQGRGSYNSPLHF,TGTGCTAGCAGCCAACACGAGGTGCAGGGCCGTGGGTCCTATAATTCACCCCTCCACTTT,20,NA,TRBV7-7,TRBJ1-6,NA
CASSLAAGLNTEAFF,TGCGCCAGCAGCTTGGCCGCGGGTCTGAACACTGAAGCTTTCTTT,15,NA,TRBV5-1,TRBJ1-1,NA
CASSYPGGMNTEAFF,TGCGCCAGCAGTTACCCAGGGGGCATGAACACTGAAGCTTTCTTT,15,few,TRBV10-2,TRBJ1-1,TRBD1
CASSDLRVRGNTIYF,TGTGCCAGCAGCGACCTCCGGGTTCGTGGAAACACCATATATTTT,15,NA,TRBV7-8,TRBJ1-3,NA
CASSVETRSYNEQFF,TGTGCCAGCAGCGTAGAAACGCGGTCCTACAATGAGCAGTTCTTC,15,NA,TRBV9,TRBJ2-1,NA
CASQQAGGSYEQYF,TGTGCCAGCCAACAAGCGGGGGGGTCCTACGAGCAGTACTTC,14,once,TRBV27,TRBJ2-7,TRBD2
CAWSGGLRTYEQYF,TGTGCCTGGAGTGGAGGGCTCAGGACCTACGAGCAGTACTTC,14,NA,TRBV30,TRBJ2-7,NA